What follows are 18 T cell receptor beta chains derived from one specimen sequenced in a study of blood T cell repertoires in COVID-19. Method: immunoSEQ multiplex PCR; TCRdb's copy keeps in-frame clones and lacks some. The data hold about 120,000 clones, with about 85% observed a single time. Input material: peripheral blood. The receptors shown here come from a woman aged 60-70 years with COVID-19, enrolled during active disease.

This clone was seen more than once but under ten times. The chain couples TRBV3-1 (or the pseudogene TRBV3-2) to TRBJ2-5; 14 nucleotides align to TRBD2. V shed 0 bases, J shed 5 bases, and the junction held 2 bases outside the gene matches. Germline loops: CDR1 LGHDT, CDR2 YNNKEL (reference sequence). The CDR3 extends over 16 amino acids. The CDR3 sequence is CASSQDWTSGGETQYF. CDR3 DNA: TGTGCCAGCAGCCAAGATTGGACTAGCGGGGGGGAGACCCAGTACTTC.

The V gene is TRBV30, the J gene TRBJ1-2, with D perhaps TRBD1 (5 bases). Germline CDR1 is GTSNPN and CDR2 is SVGIG (reference sequence). There are 18 residues in the CDR3. V was trimmed by 4 bases and J by 8 bases, leaving 32 bases between them. The CDR3 region is CAWKDGGAGGGYIYGYTF. CDR3 DNA: TGTGCCTGGAAGGATGGTGGTGCGGGGGGTGGGTATATCTACGGCTACACCTTC.

This clone was observed a handful of times. The chain uses TRBV19 and TRBJ2-3; no clear D gene. V was pared by 1 base and J by 6 bases, with 5 bases between. This CDR3 has 12 amino acids. Germline V CDR1 and CDR2: LNHDA, SQIVND (reference sequence). CDR3 residues: CASSIARDTQYF. Here the CDR3 DNA reads TGTGCCAGTAGTATAGCCCGGGATACGCAGTATTTT. Looking up the rest from reference TRBV19 and TRBJ2-3 gives the full variable domain: DGGITQSPKYLFRKEGQNVTLSCEQNLNHDAMYWYRQDPGQGLRLIYYSQIVNDFQKGDIAEGYSVSREKKESFPLTVTSAQKNPTAFYLCASSIARDTQYFGPGTRLTVL.

The chain combines TRBV11-2 with TRBJ2-7; 11 bases are a match to TRBD2. CDR3 length: 14 amino acids. Germline CDR1 SGHAT, CDR2 FQNNGV. With V trimmed by 6 bases and J by 8 bases, 9 bases remained unmatched. The CDR3 DNA sequence: TGTGCCAGCAGGCGATCGGGACTAGCGGCGCAGCAGTACTTC. This codes for CASRRSGLAAQQYF.

The chain uses TRBV7-9 and TRBJ2-5; perhaps TRBD2 as D (5 bases). The CDR3 is made up of 17 amino acids. Germline CDR1 SEHNR, CDR2 FQNEAQ (reference sequence). The V end was cut by 6 bases, the J end by 4 bases, with 24 bases between. The CDR3 loop reads CASSSQYSVLGVETQYF. For the CDR3, the DNA is TGTGCCAGCAGTTCTCAATATAGCGTTCTCGGGGTAGAGACCCAGTACTTC.

This clone appeared once. This chain links TRBV5-6 with TRBJ1-3, with TRBD1 matching 8 bases. The CDR3 consists of 13 residues. Germline CDR1 reads SGHDT; CDR2 reads YYEEEE. With V trimmed by 4 bases and J by 8 bases, 5 bases remained unmatched. DNA for the CDR3: TGTGCCAGCAGCCTGACAGGGGTGGACACCATATATTTT. It is translated as CASSLTGVDTIYF.

The chain has TRBV19 and TRBJ2-5; 13 positions agree with TRBD2. CDR3 length equals 18 residues. After removal of 5 bases from V and 0 bases from J, the junction contained 9 bases not matched to a gene. In germline, CDR1 is LNHDA, CDR2 SQIVND (reference sequence). The CDR3 loop reads CASSRTSGGLPYQETQYF. CDR3 nucleotides: TGTGCCAGTAGTCGGACTAGCGGGGGACTCCCCTACCAAGAGACCCAGTACTTC.

The J gene is TRBJ2-7, the V gene TRBV27, with D tentatively TRBD2 (5 bases). Germline CDR1 and CDR2: MNHEY and SMNVEV (reference sequence). V dropped 6 bases and J dropped 0 bases, with 9 bases sitting between them. The CDR3 spans 13 residues. The CDR3 nucleotides are TGTGCCAGCAGGGGAGCACCCTCCTACGAGCAGTACTTC. Translation gives CASRGAPSYEQYF.

The chain recombines TRBV2 with TRBJ1-5; 9 bases agree with TRBD1. Unmatched junction bases numbered 14, after V lost 5 bases and J lost 3 bases. Germline CDR1 reads SNHLY; CDR2 reads FYNNEI. The CDR3 sequence is 18 residues long. CDR3 nucleotides: TGTGCCAGCAGTTTAAAGCCGGGACAGGGTCCTTTCAATCAGCCCCAGCATTTT. Its protein is CASSLKPGQGPFNQPQHF. The whole variable domain, filled in from reference TRBV2 and TRBJ1-5, reads EPEVTQTPSHQVTQMGQEVILRCVPISNHLYFYWYRQILGQKVEFLVSFYNNEISEKSEIFDDQFSVERPDGSNFTLKIRSTKLEDSAMYFCASSLKPGQGPFNQPQHFGDGTRLSIL.

CDR3 region: CASSLGGGDWETQYF. The CDR3 DNA reads TGTGCCAGCAGCCTCGGGGGGGGAGATTGGGAGACCCAGTACTTC. This sequence joins TRBV7-6 and TRBJ2-5; TRBD2 agrees at 8 bases. The CDR3 sequence is 15 residues long. Trimming removed 5 bases from V and 5 bases from J; junction bases left unmatched: 10. From germline, CDR1 is SGHVS and CDR2 FNYEAQ.

This chain links TRBV4-3 with TRBJ1-4, with 9 positions matching TRBD1. CDR1 is LGHNA, CDR2 YSLEER, per germline. The CDR3 runs to 17 residues. With V trimmed by 0 bases and J by 8 bases, 10 bases remained unmatched. This chain's CDR3 is CASSQEGNRGLREKLFF. In nucleotides, the CDR3 is TGCGCCAGCAGCCAAGAGGGGAACAGGGGGCTGAGAGAAAAACTGTTTTTT.

This clone was detected once. V is TRBV4-1 and J is TRBJ2-4; possible D gene TRBD1, 6 bases. The V and J ends lost 3 bases and 7 bases respectively, with 13 bases between them. Germline lookup yields CDR1 MGHRA and CDR2 YSYEKL. The CDR3 extends over 14 amino acids. This CDR3 is CASSHTGSGNIQYF. For the CDR3, the DNA is TGCGCCAGCAGCCATACAGGGTCGGGGAACATTCAGTACTTC.

The chain carries TRBV5-1 and TRBJ1-6; D is perhaps TRBD1 (6 bases). CDR1 is SGHRS and CDR2 is YFSETQ in the germline V gene. Deletions cut 4 bases from V and 9 bases from J, with 14 bases between. The length of the CDR3 is 14 residues. This CDR3 reads CASSVTGHGSPLHF. CDR3 DNA sequence: TGCGCCAGCAGCGTAACAGGGCATGGTTCACCCCTCCACTTT.

V and J are TRBV9 and TRBJ2-1, with D perhaps matching TRBD2 (7 bases). V was cut by 1 base and J by 5 bases, with 16 bases left in between. The CDR3 extends over 16 amino acids. Germline CDR1 and CDR2: SGDLS and YYNGEE. The CDR3 loop reads CASSVSGGGLDNEQFF. The CDR3 DNA sequence: TGTGCCAGCAGCGTAAGTGGCGGGGGCCTGGACAATGAGCAGTTCTTC.

V is TRBV6-1 and J is TRBJ2-1; D perhaps matches TRBD2 (7 bases). Germline CDR1 and CDR2: MNHNS and SASEGT. The CDR3 loop spans 14 amino acids. V lost 0 bases to trimming and J lost 9 bases, with 12 bases between them. The CDR3 DNA sequence: TGTGCCAGCAGTGAAGCGGGGGGGCGGGGTGAGCAGTTCTTC. The encoded protein is CASSEAGGRGEQFF.

This clone was detected a few times. The V gene is TRBV9, the J gene TRBJ2-5; 9 bases match TRBD2. The CDR3 has 17 amino acids. J was trimmed by 0 bases and V by 3 bases; bases with no gene match: 9. The V gene's germline CDR1 is SGDLS and CDR2 YYNGEE. The chain's CDR3 is CASSESSGEAYQETQYF. The CDR3 nucleotides read TGTGCCAGCAGCGAATCTAGCGGGGAGGCATACCAAGAGACCCAGTACTTC.

The rearrangement joins TRBV21-1 to TRBJ2-7; the tabulated D call, TRBD2, remains unverified against the DNA. TRBV21-1 is a known pseudogene. This CDR3 has 18 residues. The CDR3 DNA is TGTGCCAGCAGTCAGGACCCTCGGGCTAGCGGCACCTCCTACGAGCAGTACTTC. It is translated as CASSQDPRASGTSYEQYF.

The chain joins TRBV30 to TRBJ1-2; tentative D call: TRBD1 (5 bases). The ends were cut back, 3 bases at V and 5 bases at J, with 10 bases in the middle. The CDR3 runs 12 residues. Per germline, CDR1 GTSNPN and CDR2 SVGIG (reference sequence). In DNA, the CDR3 is TGTGCCTGGAGGCCGGGGGGATATGGCTACACCTTC. Amino acids: CAWRPGGYGYTF.